These T cell receptor beta chains were read from a single sample in a study of beta chain features in type 1 diabetes. Sequenced by immunoSEQ multiplex PCR; TCRdb stores in-frame clones only, minus some. Among about 280,000 clones listed, approximately 16% were seen once. The sequencing input was naive CD4+ T cells from blood. These receptors were obtained from a man aged 18 to 30 with type 1 diabetes. The CDR3 runs from the conserved cysteine through the conserved F or W. A D gene is named only where the DNA matches it firmly. Clone size is not always given. Where it is, it says once, few, many or a class for expanded clones.

j_call: TRBJ1-5
cdr3_length: 13
v_call: TRBV7-2
d_call: .
clone_size: few
cdr3_nt: TGTGCCAGCAACGACAATCGCAATCAGCCCCAGCATTTT
cdr3_aa: CASNDNRNQPQHF

j_call: TRBJ2-5
cdr3_length: 16
v_call: TRBV4-3
d_call: TRBD1
clone_size: .
cdr3_nt: TGCGCCAGCAGCCGCGGGACAGGGGCCGGCCAAGAGACCCAGTACTTC
cdr3_aa: CASSRGTGAGQETQYF

j_call: TRBJ2-1
cdr3_length: 16
v_call: TRBV4-3
d_call: .
clone_size: .
cdr3_nt: TGCGCCAGCAGCCAGGGGGCTTCCCACTCCTACAATGAGCAGTTCTTC
cdr3_aa: CASSQGASHSYNEQFF

j_call: TRBJ2-7
cdr3_length: 16
v_call: TRBV7-8
d_call: TRBD1
clone_size: .
cdr3_nt: TGTGCCAGCAGCTTAATCCGGGGACAGGGATACTACGAGCAGTACTTC
cdr3_aa: CASSLIRGQGYYEQYF

j_call: TRBJ1-2
cdr3_length: 13
v_call: TRBV6-6
d_call: TRBD1
clone_size: few
cdr3_nt: TGTGCCAGCAGTTACTCGACAGGGAAGGGCTACACCTTC
cdr3_aa: CASSYSTGKGYTF

j_call: TRBJ2-4
cdr3_length: 15
v_call: TRBV5-1
d_call: .
clone_size: .
cdr3_nt: TGCGCCAGCAGCTTGTTGGGACAAGGGCGGGACATTCAGTACTTC
cdr3_aa: CASSLLGQGRDIQYF

j_call: TRBJ2-1
cdr3_length: 15
v_call: TRBV5-1
d_call: TRBD2
clone_size: few
cdr3_nt: TGCGCCAGCAGCGGACTAGCGGGGGCTAAGGATGAGCAGTTCTTC
cdr3_aa: CASSGLAGAKDEQFF

j_call: TRBJ2-7
cdr3_length: 15
v_call: TRBV5-1
d_call: .
clone_size: .
cdr3_nt: TGCGCCAGCAGCAAGGGAGCGGAGACCCTCTACGAGCAGTACTTC
cdr3_aa: CASSKGAETLYEQYF

j_call: TRBJ1-1
cdr3_length: 13
v_call: TRBV28
d_call: .
clone_size: few
cdr3_nt: TGTGCCAGCAGTTCCCTAGACAGAACAGAAGCTTTCTTT
cdr3_aa: CASSSLDRTEAFF

j_call: TRBJ2-3
cdr3_length: 15
v_call: TRBV11-3
d_call: TRBD1
clone_size: .
cdr3_nt: TGTGCCAGCAGCCGGGGACAGGGGAGGTCAGATACGCAGTATTTT
cdr3_aa: CASSRGQGRSDTQYF

j_call: TRBJ2-3
cdr3_length: 16
v_call: TRBV9
d_call: TRBD2
clone_size: few
cdr3_nt: TGTGCCAGCAGCGTAGGAGTAGCGGGAGCAACAGATACGCAGTATTTT
cdr3_aa: CASSVGVAGATDTQYF

j_call: TRBJ1-1
cdr3_length: 12
v_call: TRBV29-1
d_call: .
clone_size: few
cdr3_nt: TGCAGCGTTGAGGGCAGGCTTTCGGGGGCTTTCTTT
cdr3_aa: CSVEGRLSGAFF

j_call: TRBJ2-5
cdr3_length: 15
v_call: TRBV10-2
d_call: TRBD1
clone_size: .
cdr3_nt: TGCGCCAGCAGAACCGGGACAGGGGGTTCGGAGACCCAGTACTTC
cdr3_aa: CASRTGTGGSETQYF

j_call: TRBJ2-1
cdr3_length: 15
v_call: TRBV28
d_call: .
clone_size: .
cdr3_nt: TGTGCCAGCAGACTCGACCAAGGGGCCTACAATGAGCAGTTCTTC
cdr3_aa: CASRLDQGAYNEQFF

j_call: TRBJ2-3
cdr3_length: 14
v_call: TRBV11-2
d_call: .
clone_size: few
cdr3_nt: TGTGCCAGCAGCCACGCGCGGGGCACAGATACGCAGTATTTT
cdr3_aa: CASSHARGTDTQYF

j_call: TRBJ1-4
cdr3_length: 13
v_call: TRBV5-8
d_call: TRBD1
clone_size: .
cdr3_nt: TGTGCCAGCAGCGGGGACAGGGGCAGGGAACTGTTTTTT
cdr3_aa: CASSGDRGRELFF

j_call: TRBJ2-2
cdr3_length: 19
v_call: TRBV4-3
d_call: TRBD2
clone_size: .
cdr3_nt: TGCGCCAGCAGCCAAGATAACCTAGCGGGGGGTTGGAACACCGGGGAGCTGTTTTTT
cdr3_aa: CASSQDNLAGGWNTGELFF

j_call: TRBJ2-5
cdr3_length: 14
v_call: TRBV5-1
d_call: .
clone_size: .
cdr3_nt: TGCGCCAGCAGCTTGAACGGACAGCAAGAGACCCAGTACTTC
cdr3_aa: CASSLNGQQETQYF

j_call: TRBJ1-1
cdr3_length: 14
v_call: TRBV7-2
d_call: .
clone_size: few
cdr3_nt: TGTGCCAGCAGCTCCCGGGTCCTGAACACTGAAGCTTTCTTT
cdr3_aa: CASSSRVLNTEAFF

j_call: TRBJ2-5
cdr3_length: 14
v_call: TRBV14
d_call: TRBD1
clone_size: .
cdr3_nt: TGTGCCAGCAGCCGGACAGGAGTACCGGGGACCCAGTACTTC
cdr3_aa: CASSRTGVPGTQYF

j_call: TRBJ1-2
cdr3_length: 14
v_call: TRBV9
d_call: TRBD1
clone_size: few
cdr3_nt: TGTGCCAGCAGCCCTCGGGACAGCATTTATGGCTACACCTTC
cdr3_aa: CASSPRDSIYGYTF

j_call: TRBJ2-1
cdr3_length: 14
v_call: TRBV19
d_call: .
clone_size: few
cdr3_nt: TGTGCCAGTAGTGACAGAGGTTCCTACAATGAGCAGTTCTTC
cdr3_aa: CASSDRGSYNEQFF

j_call: TRBJ2-7
cdr3_length: 16
v_call: TRBV5-6
d_call: .
clone_size: .
cdr3_nt: TGTGCCAGCAGCTTGGCTCCTGCCAGGGTCACCTACGAGCAGTACTTC
cdr3_aa: CASSLAPARVTYEQYF

j_call: TRBJ2-1
cdr3_length: 19
v_call: TRBV28
d_call: TRBD2
clone_size: few
cdr3_nt: TGTGCCAGCAGTTTATCGGGTGGGCTAGCGGGGTTGTCCTACAATGAGCAGTTCTTC
cdr3_aa: CASSLSGGLAGLSYNEQFF

j_call: TRBJ2-7
cdr3_length: 13
v_call: TRBV18
d_call: TRBD1
clone_size: few
cdr3_nt: TGTGCCAGCTCACCACGTGAGGGGGCGAGCAGCCGCTTC
cdr3_aa: CASSPREGASSRF

j_call: TRBJ2-2
cdr3_length: 16
v_call: TRBV7-9
d_call: .
clone_size: .
cdr3_nt: TGTGCCAGCACCTCCGGCCGGAGACCGAACACCGGGGAGCTGTTTTTT
cdr3_aa: CASTSGRRPNTGELFF

j_call: TRBJ2-4
cdr3_length: 15
v_call: TRBV28
d_call: .
clone_size: .
cdr3_nt: TGTGCCAGCAGTTTGGGGGGATTAGCCAAAAACATTCAGTACTTC
cdr3_aa: CASSLGGLAKNIQYF

j_call: TRBJ2-1
cdr3_length: 15
v_call: TRBV5-6
d_call: .
clone_size: few
cdr3_nt: TGTGCCAGCAGCTTGGGAGGGGGGGGCTACAATGAGCAGTTCTTC
cdr3_aa: CASSLGGGGYNEQFF

j_call: TRBJ2-3
cdr3_length: 12
v_call: TRBV28
d_call: TRBD2
clone_size: .
cdr3_nt: TGTGCCAGCAGCTGGGGGGGGTATGGGCAGTATTTT
cdr3_aa: CASSWGGYGQYF

j_call: TRBJ2-5
cdr3_length: 15
v_call: TRBV4-2
d_call: TRBD1
clone_size: .
cdr3_nt: TGTGCCAGCAGCCGGGGACAGGGGGCCCGGGAGACCCAGTACTTC
cdr3_aa: CASSRGQGARETQYF

j_call: TRBJ2-3
cdr3_length: 14
v_call: TRBV25-1
d_call: .
clone_size: few
cdr3_nt: TGTGCCAGCAGTGAATGGGCAGGGAAAGATACGCAGTATTTT
cdr3_aa: CASSEWAGKDTQYF

j_call: TRBJ2-1
cdr3_length: 14
v_call: TRBV19
d_call: TRBD2
clone_size: .
cdr3_nt: TGTGCCAGTAGTACGGGCGGGGGGGCGCATGAGCAGTTCTTC
cdr3_aa: CASSTGGGAHEQFF

j_call: TRBJ2-5
cdr3_length: 15
v_call: TRBV2
d_call: .
clone_size: few
cdr3_nt: TGTGCCAGCAGTGAAACAGCGCCAGGGGCAGAGACCCAGTACTTC
cdr3_aa: CASSETAPGAETQYF

j_call: TRBJ2-5
cdr3_length: 17
v_call: TRBV28
d_call: TRBD2
clone_size: few
cdr3_nt: TGTGCCAGCAGTTGGGGGCGGGGGGCGCGGCTCGGAGAGACCCAGTACTTC
cdr3_aa: CASSWGRGARLGETQYF

j_call: TRBJ2-3
cdr3_length: 15
v_call: TRBV10-3
d_call: TRBD1
clone_size: .
cdr3_nt: TGTGCCATCGGGGGCGGGACAGGGGGCATGGATACGCAGTATTTT
cdr3_aa: CAIGGGTGGMDTQYF

j_call: TRBJ2-7
cdr3_length: 15
v_call: TRBV7-6
d_call: .
clone_size: few
cdr3_nt: TGTGCCAGCAGCTTAGTTTCGGCAGGGGGGTACGAGCAGTACTTC
cdr3_aa: CASSLVSAGGYEQYF

j_call: TRBJ2-1
cdr3_length: 18
v_call: TRBV5-1
d_call: TRBD1
clone_size: .
cdr3_nt: TGCGCCAGCAGCGACCCCCGGGGACAGGGGGCTCGTTACAATGAGCAGTTCTTC
cdr3_aa: CASSDPRGQGARYNEQFF

j_call: TRBJ1-2
cdr3_length: 15
v_call: TRBV11-2
d_call: TRBD1
clone_size: .
cdr3_nt: TGTGCCAGCAGCCTCAGACAGGGAACGAACTATGGCTACACCTTC
cdr3_aa: CASSLRQGTNYGYTF

j_call: TRBJ1-1
cdr3_length: 14
v_call: TRBV30
d_call: .
clone_size: .
cdr3_nt: TGTGCCTGGAAGGTGGGACTCTCGAACACTGAAGCTTTCTTT
cdr3_aa: CAWKVGLSNTEAFF

j_call: TRBJ2-1
cdr3_length: 16
v_call: TRBV9
d_call: TRBD2
clone_size: few
cdr3_nt: TGTGCCAGCAGCGTAGCACTAGCGGTGTCCTACAATGAGCAGTTCTTC
cdr3_aa: CASSVALAVSYNEQFF

j_call: TRBJ2-6
cdr3_length: 16
v_call: TRBV11-2
d_call: .
clone_size: few
cdr3_nt: TGTGCCAGCAGCTTGGAGGTTAGCTCTGGGGCCAACGTCCTGACTTTC
cdr3_aa: CASSLEVSSGANVLTF

j_call: TRBJ2-5
cdr3_length: 12
v_call: TRBV11-2
d_call: .
clone_size: .
cdr3_nt: TGTGCCAGCAGTTCGGGGGTGGAGACCCAGTACTTC
cdr3_aa: CASSSGVETQYF

j_call: TRBJ1-1
cdr3_length: 14
v_call: TRBV7-9
d_call: TRBD1
clone_size: .
cdr3_nt: TGTGCCAGCAGCCCGGGACAGGGGGTAACTGAAGCTTTCTTT
cdr3_aa: CASSPGQGVTEAFF

j_call: TRBJ2-3
cdr3_length: 15
v_call: TRBV7-6
d_call: .
clone_size: .
cdr3_nt: TGTGCCAGCAGCTTAGGGGTAGCGGGCACAGATACGCAGTATTTT
cdr3_aa: CASSLGVAGTDTQYF

j_call: TRBJ2-3
cdr3_length: 13
v_call: TRBV13
d_call: .
clone_size: few
cdr3_nt: TGTGCCAGCAGCTCCCTCTTAGTGAATACGCAGTATTTT
cdr3_aa: CASSSLLVNTQYF

j_call: TRBJ2-5
cdr3_length: 14
v_call: TRBV5-1
d_call: .
clone_size: .
cdr3_nt: TGCGCCAGCAGCTCCCAGGGGCGGCAAGAGACCCAGTACTTC
cdr3_aa: CASSSQGRQETQYF